The rows below give T cell receptor beta chains drawn from one sample of a study of blood T cells in healthy people across ages. One entry per CDR3 protein results from TCRdb running MiXCR on the 5' RACE reads. The table has more than 650,000 distinct CDR3 sequences, roughly 53% seen once. The source material was blood. The receptors stem from a man older than 75 in good health. CDR3s include the opening cysteine and the closing phenylalanine or tryptophan. A D gene is named only where the DNA matches it firmly. Expanded clones are given a class, and other clones once, few, many or no size at all.

>.|TRBV10-3|TRBJ2-5|.
CAISDRGETQYF
TGTGCCATCAGTGACAGAGGGGAGACCCAGTACTTC
>TRBD2|TRBV4-1|TRBJ2-3|.
CASSQGGLAPLLGHRYAYF
TGCGCCAGCAGCCAGGGCGGACTAGCCCCCCTCCTGGGGCACAGATACGCGTATTTT
>TRBD1|TRBV7-9|TRBJ2-3|.
CASTRQGKSDTQYF
TGTGCCAGCACCAGACAGGGGAAGTCAGATACGCAGTATTTT
>TRBD1|TRBV29-1|TRBJ1-2|.
CSVESADGQGRSRGGYTF
TGCAGCGTTGAATCGGCTGACGGACAGGGACGCAGTCGGGGTGGCTACACCTTC
>.|TRBV12-3/TRBV12-4|TRBJ1-2|.
CASSLWTYGYTF
TGTGCCAGCAGTTTATGGACTTATGGCTACACCTTC
>.|TRBV29-1|TRBJ2-7|few
CSVAAGGGHRSYEQYF
TGCAGCGTCGCCGCAGGGGGAGGGCACCGCTCCTACGAGCAGTACTTC
>.|TRBV2|TRBJ2-5|.
CASNLAGSKETQYF
TGTGCCAGCAACCTTGCGGGATCTAAAGAGACCCAGTACTTC
>TRBD2|TRBV7-9|TRBJ2-1|.
CASSQGLAGGVNEQFF
TGTGCCAGCAGCCAGGGACTAGCGGGAGGGGTGAATGAGCAGTTCTTC
>TRBD2|TRBV5-6|TRBJ2-1|.
CASSSRASGKNEQFF
TGTGCCAGCAGCTCCAGGGCTAGCGGGAAAAATGAGCAGTTCTTC
>TRBD2|TRBV29-1|TRBJ2-1|.
CSVRGLAGLNEQFF
TGCAGCGTTCGGGGGCTAGCGGGACTAAATGAGCAGTTCTTC
>TRBD2|TRBV5-1|TRBJ2-3|few
CASSLGLAARYAYF
TGCGCCAGCAGCCTGGGACTAGCGGCCCGATACGCGTATTTT
>TRBD2|TRBV7-3|TRBJ2-1|.
CASSSRTSGRVGPHNKQFF
TGTGCCAGCAGCTCTCGGACTAGCGGGAGGGTGGGGCCTCACAATAAGCAGTTCTTC
>TRBD2|TRBV4-1|TRBJ2-1|.
CASSQATSALGNEQFF
TGCGCCAGCAGCCAGGCTACTAGCGCCTTAGGCAATGAGCAGTTCTTC
>.|TRBV12-3/TRBV12-4|TRBJ2-7|.
CASSEGERTYEQYF
TGTGCCTCCTCTGAGGGTGAGCGGACCTACGAGCAGTACTTC
>.|TRBV24-1|TRBJ2-3|.
CATTPGPTDTQYF
TGTGCCACCACGCCGGGCCCAACAGATACGCAGTATTTT
>.|TRBV21-1|TRBJ2-3|.
CASFRGGREQLHKDTQYF
TGTGCCAGCTTTCGGGGGGGACGGGAACAATTACATAAAGATACGCAGTATTTT
>TRBD2|TRBV5-1|TRBJ2-2|few
CASSLVAGVSGELFF
TGCGCCAGCAGCTTGGTGGCGGGAGTTTCCGGGGAGCTGTTTTTT
>.|TRBV6-6|TRBJ2-4|.
CASTTQGPLAKNIQYF
TGTGCCAGCACTACACAGGGCCCTTTAGCCAAAAACATTCAGTACTTC
>.|TRBV9|TRBJ2-5|.
CASSANYGTIQETQYF
TGTGCCAGCAGCGCGAATTACGGGACAATCCAAGAGACCCAGTACTTC
>.|TRBV7-2|TRBJ1-3|few
CASSLGPSSGNTIYF
TGTGCCAGCAGCTTAGGCCCCAGCTCTGGAAACACCATATATTTT
>TRBD1|TRBV4-1|TRBJ2-7|.
CASSQVTGGGYEQYF
TGCGCCAGCAGCCAAGTGACAGGGGGAGGCTACGAGCAGTACTTC
>.|TRBV20-1|TRBJ2-5|few
CSARVGAGKETQYF
TGCAGTGCTAGGGTGGGCGCGGGAAAAGAGACCCAGTACTTC
>.|TRBV29-1|TRBJ2-4|.
CSVVGTASSYKQYF
TGCAGCGTTGTAGGGACGGCGAGCTCCTACAAGCAGTACTTC
>.|TRBV2|TRBJ1-2|.
CASSVVTNYGYTF
TGTGCCAGCAGTGTAGTTACAAACTATGGCTACACCTTC
>.|TRBV7-8|TRBJ2-7|.
CAGTPGPTYEQYF
TGTGCCGGCACCCCGGGACCCACCTACGAGCAGTACTTC
>TRBD1|TRBV20-1|TRBJ1-1|few
CSAYRGNMYTEAFF
TGCAGTGCTTACAGGGGGAACATGTACACTGAAGCTTTCTTT
>TRBD1|TRBV12-3/TRBV12-4|TRBJ2-5|.
CASRASLGTGYGETQYF
TGTGCCAGCAGAGCTTCACTCGGGACAGGATATGGGGAGACCCAGTACTTC
>.|TRBV6-5|TRBJ2-7|.
CASSMGTGYEQYF
TGTGCCAGCAGTATGGGGACTGGCTACGAGCAGTACTTC
>.|TRBV2|TRBJ2-5|.
CASSGGQGRSPYF
TGTGCCAGCAGTGGCGGGCAGGGACGAAGCCCGTACTTC
>.|TRBV11-3|TRBJ2-2|.
CASSLDRWSPGRTGELFF
TGTGCCAGCAGCTTAGATAGGTGGTCCCCGGGGCGCACCGGGGAGCTGTTTTTT
>.|TRBV7-2|TRBJ1-2|.
CASSHLARSGYTF
TGTGCCAGCAGCCATTTGGCGCGAAGTGGCTACACCTTC
>.|TRBV20-1|TRBJ2-1|.
CSARAIPVPADNEQFF
TGCAGTGCTAGAGCGATCCCGGTCCCTGCGGACAATGAGCAGTTCTTC
>TRBD2|TRBV11-2|TRBJ2-3|.
CASSSAPSGYRYAYF
TGTGCCAGCAGCTCAGCACCTAGCGGATACAGATACGCGTATTTT
>.|TRBV6-2/TRBV6-3|TRBJ1-2|few
CASSFDYGYTF
TGTGCCAGCAGTTTTGACTATGGCTACACCTTC
>.|TRBV20-1|TRBJ1-2|.
CSAEGRTALLGYTF
TGCAGTGCAGAGGGACGGACAGCCCTTCTTGGCTACACCTTC
>.|TRBV6-5|TRBJ2-7|.
CASSYASGGLYEQYF
TGTGCCAGCAGTTACGCCTCCGGGGGGCTGTACGAGCAGTACTTC
>.|TRBV15|TRBJ2-5|.
CATSRDGVAGETQYF
TGTGCCACCAGCAGAGATGGGGTAGCAGGAGAGACCCAGTACTTC
>.|TRBV30|TRBJ2-1|.
CAWSRGYNEQFF
TGTGCCTGGAGTCGGGGCTACAATGAGCAGTTCTTC
>.|TRBV20-1|TRBJ2-3|.
CSAQLNADTDTQYF
TGCAGTGCACAATTAAACGCGGACACAGATACGCAGTATTTT
>.|TRBV6-2/TRBV6-3|TRBJ2-3|.
CASKEGGPGRDAYF
TGTGCCAGCAAAGAAGGCGGGCCCGGGAGAGACGCGTATTTT
>TRBD1|TRBV7-8|TRBJ2-5|.
CASSQRQGGGETQYF
TGTGCCAGCAGCCAGCGACAGGGGGGTGGAGAGACCCAGTACTTC
>TRBD1|TRBV20-1|TRBJ2-3|few
CSAKKVGTGITDTQYF
TGCAGTGCCAAGAAAGTGGGGACAGGCATCACAGATACGCAGTATTTT
>TRBD2|TRBV28|TRBJ2-1|.
CASRTSGITYNEQFF
TGTGCCAGCAGAACGAGCGGGATCACCTACAATGAGCAGTTCTTC
>TRBD2|TRBV11-2|TRBJ2-1|.
CTSSLEGSLAGGGGSFAEQFF
TGTACCAGCAGCTTAGAGGGTAGTCTAGCGGGAGGAGGAGGGAGTTTTGCTGAGCAGTTCTTC
>.|TRBV9|TRBJ1-4|.
CASSVGLSAEKLFF
TGTGCCAGCAGCGTGGGACTTAGCGCTGAAAAACTGTTTTTT
>TRBD2|TRBV20-1|TRBJ2-3|.
CSASSLAGSDTQYF
TGCAGTGCTAGCTCCCTAGCGGGTTCGGATACGCAGTATTTT
>.|TRBV2|TRBJ2-1|few
CASSTTRGASNEQFF
TGTGCCAGCAGTACTACCAGGGGGGCTTCCAATGAGCAGTTCTTC
>.|TRBV6-1|TRBJ2-2|few
CASSRDGTGELFF
TGTGCCAGCAGTAGGGACGGCACCGGGGAGCTGTTTTTT
>.|TRBV20-1|TRBJ1-2|.
CSVADRVNYGYTF
TGCAGTGTCGCGGACAGAGTTAACTATGGCTACACCTTC
>.|TRBV7-2|TRBJ2-5|.
CASSFPGTLQYF
TGTGCCAGCAGCTTCCCCGGAACCCTGCAGTACTTC
>.|TRBV7-2|TRBJ2-1|few
CASLLPGTSSYNEQFF
TGTGCCAGCCTCCTCCCCGGGACTTCTTCCTACAATGAGCAGTTCTTC
>TRBD1|TRBV7-8|TRBJ1-2|once
CASSLSGQGGLVGYTF
TGTGCCAGCAGCTTAAGCGGGCAGGGGGGTTTGGTTGGCTACACCTTC
>TRBD2|TRBV20-1|TRBJ2-7|.
CSAREGGRGRYEQYF
TGCAGTGCTAGAGAGGGAGGGAGGGGACGATACGAGCAGTACTTC
>TRBD1|TRBV29-1|TRBJ2-5|.
CSVDTPGQGGGTQYF
TGCAGCGTTGATACCCCGGGACAGGGTGGCGGGACCCAGTACTTC
>.|TRBV20-1|TRBJ2-3|few
CSAAVASPDTQYF
TGCAGTGCCGCTGTGGCGTCCCCAGATACGCAGTATTTT
>TRBD2|TRBV29-1|TRBJ2-1|many
CSVTRTSGRSNEQFF
TGCAGCGTGACACGGACTAGCGGGAGATCCAATGAGCAGTTCTTC
>.|TRBV7-2|TRBJ2-1|.
CASSLDRDLTNEQFF
TGTGCCAGCAGCCTAGACCGGGACTTGACCAATGAGCAGTTCTTC